The TCR beta chain described here comes from a study of response to subunit inactivated influenza vaccine. This clonotype came up a few times. J was trimmed by 0 bases and V by 5 bases; bases with no gene match: 6. CDR3 length: 18 amino acids. TCRdb itself ran the RT-PCR reads through MiXCR, one entry per CDR3 protein. The profile shows hundreds of thousands of distinct CDR3 sequences, 21% of them singletons. This receptor was taken from a man aged 50-75 years who received an inactivated influenza vaccine. V usage is TRBV12-3 or TRBV12-4 and J usage is TRBJ2-6, with TRBD2 matching over 11 bases. Sample: PBMCs from blood, taken approximately 20 months after vaccination. The DNA of the CDR3 is TGTGCCAGCAGTCTAACCGGGACTAGCGGCTCTGGGGCCAACGTCCTGACTTTC. This encodes CASSLTGTSGSGANVLTF.